These T cell receptor beta chains were read from a single sample in a study of blood T cell repertoires in COVID-19. Assay used: immunoSEQ multiplex PCR; TCRdb lists only in-frame clones, some missing. The sample contains tens of thousands of clones, around nine tenths of which appear only once. The sample was peripheral blood. The receptors derive from a man aged 60 to 69 with acute or convalescent COVID-19. Each CDR3 is given with its conserved first and last residue. D genes are given only for firm matches. Clone size is not always given. Where it is, it says once, few, many or a class for expanded clones.

j_gene	abundance	v_gene	d_gene	CDR3nt	CDR3aa
TRBJ1-2	NA	TRBV10-3	TRBD1	TGTGCCATCAGTTGGGACAGTAACTATGGCTACACCTTC	CAISWDSNYGYTF
TRBJ1-1	NA	TRBV18	NA	TGTGCCAGCTCACCACCGAGTCAATTGAACACTGAAGCTTTCTTT	CASSPPSQLNTEAFF
TRBJ2-1	NA	TRBV7-3	NA	TGTGCCAGCAGCTTCGGGACAACCCAATTCTTC	CASSFGTTQFF
TRBJ1-1	NA	TRBV6-5	NA	TGTGCCAGCCGTTCGGGGATGAACACTGAAGCTTTCTTT	CASRSGMNTEAFF
TRBJ1-1	NA	TRBV12-2	NA	NA	CASRPNVGTGSMNTEAFF
TRBJ2-1	NA	TRBV7-9	TRBD1	TGTGCCGGAGTACCGGGACAGTGGACCTCGAGGTCCTACAATGAGCAGTTCTTC	CAGVPGQWTSRSYNEQFF
TRBJ1-2	NA	TRBV19	TRBD1	TGTGCCAGCCGATCCGGGACAGGGCCCTATGGCTACACCTTC	CASRSGTGPYGYTF
TRBJ2-1	NA	TRBV18	NA	TGTGCCAGCTCACCATTTCAGGGGAGCTCCTACAATGAGCAGTTCTTC	CASSPFQGSSYNEQFF
TRBJ2-1	once	TRBV9	TRBD2	TGTGCCAGCAGCGTAGGGGGACTAGCGACGGGCAATGAGCAGTTCTTC	CASSVGGLATGNEQFF
TRBJ1-2	NA	TRBV12-3/TRBV12-4	NA	TGTGCCAGCAGAACATCGAGGATAGGTGGCTACACCTTC	CASRTSRIGGYTF
TRBJ2-3	NA	TRBV24-1	TRBD2	TGTGCCACCAGGGGGTCAGCGGGGGGCACAGATACGCAGTATTTT	CATRGSAGGTDTQYF
TRBJ2-7	NA	TRBV5-1	NA	TGCGCCAGCAGCTTCCCAGGGGCAAGCTCCTACGAGCAGTACTTC	CASSFPGASSYEQYF
TRBJ1-6	NA	TRBV2	NA	TGTGCCAGCAGTGCGGGGGTTTATTCACCCCTCCACTTT	CASSAGVYSPLHF
TRBJ1-1	NA	TRBV27	NA	TGTGCCAGCAGGAGATCGACGGGTGAAGCTTTCTTT	CASRRSTGEAFF
TRBJ2-1	NA	TRBV24-1	NA	TGTGCCACCAGTGTTTCCGGGGGGCGTAATGAGCAGTTCTTC	CATSVSGGRNEQFF
TRBJ1-2	NA	TRBV2	NA	TGTGCCAGTGACGAGGCGGGGGCCTATGGCTACACCTTC	CASDEAGAYGYTF
TRBJ1-3	NA	TRBV18	TRBD1	TGTGCCAGCTCCCCGTCCGGGACAGGGCCTGGAAACACCATATATTTT	CASSPSGTGPGNTIYF
TRBJ2-5	NA	TRBV24-1	TRBD1	TGTGCCACCAGCGGACAGGCGCAAGAGACCCAGTACTTC	CATSGQAQETQYF
TRBJ2-2	NA	TRBV10-3	TRBD1	TGTGCCATCATGGTGGGACAGGGTGTAACCGGGGAGCTGTTTTTT	CAIMVGQGVTGELFF
TRBJ1-5	NA	TRBV6-6	TRBD1	TGTGCCAGCCGGGACAGGGATAATCAGCCCCAGCATTTT	CASRDRDNQPQHF
TRBJ2-3	once	TRBV6-1	NA	TGTGCCAGCAGTGTACACCGGGGGGCAAGCACAGATACGCAGTATTTT	CASSVHRGASTDTQYF
TRBJ2-5	NA	TRBV2	NA	TGTGCCAGCAGTGTGTTGGGGGGAGAGACCCAGTACTTC	CASSVLGGETQYF
TRBJ2-7	NA	TRBV10-3	TRBD2	TGTGCCATCATGGGGGGGGATAGCTACGAGCAGTACTTC	CAIMGGDSYEQYF
TRBJ2-7	once	TRBV3-1/TRBV3-2	NA	TGTGCCAGCAGCCAATACGTCAGTACCAACGAGCAGTACTTC	CASSQYVSTNEQYF
TRBJ1-1	NA	TRBV7-3	NA	TGTGCCAGCAGCTTACTAGGGGAAAGCACTGAAGCTTTCTTT	CASSLLGESTEAFF
TRBJ1-3	NA	TRBV11-2	NA	TGTGCCAGCAGCTCAAAACAGGGATTCTCTGGAAACACCATATATTTT	CASSSKQGFSGNTIYF
TRBJ1-6	NA	TRBV30	TRBD1	TGTGCCTGGAGTGTAGGGGTTAAGACAGGGGGCTCGGATTCACCCCTCCACTTT	CAWSVGVKTGGSDSPLHF
TRBJ2-5	NA	TRBV18	NA	TGTGCCAGCTCGGTAAGGACAGCTCAAGAGACCCAGTACTTC	CASSVRTAQETQYF
TRBJ1-2	NA	TRBV18	NA	TGTGCCAGCTCACCTCCGACAGGATTGAACTATGGCTACACCTTC	CASSPPTGLNYGYTF
TRBJ2-3	NA	TRBV3-1/TRBV3-2	NA	TGTGCCAGCAGCTCTCGTCCCCTAGCGGATACGCAGTATTTT	CASSSRPLADTQYF
TRBJ2-5	once	TRBV7-2	TRBD1	TGTGCCAGCAGCTTGTCAGGGGGTCCCCAAGAGACCCAGTACTTC	CASSLSGGPQETQYF
TRBJ2-2	NA	TRBV27	TRBD1	TGTGCCAGCAGCGCGACAGGGGTTAACACCGGGGAGCTGTTTTTT	CASSATGVNTGELFF
TRBJ1-2	NA	TRBV27	TRBD1	TGTGCCAGCAGTCCGACAGGGGACTATGGCTACACCTTC	CASSPTGDYGYTF
TRBJ2-1	once	TRBV5-1	TRBD2	TGCGCCAGCAGCTGGGGGGCTAGCGGGAATGAGCAGTTCTTC	CASSWGASGNEQFF